This T cell receptor beta chain originates from a study of CD8+ T cells in alopecia areata. Broader study findings: Scalp lesions, especially in alopecia totalis/universalis, had higher clonality than normal scalp.

Extracted from the samples, RNA was reverse transcribed into cDNA to serve as the sequencing template. Only in-frame clones appear in the TCRdb table, and some are missing; sequencing was by immunoSEQ multiplex PCR. The table lists 150,000 to 200,000 clones, roughly three fifths of them singletons, with roughly 12% in the top ten. Documented treatment: oral pan-JAK inhibitor, 5-10 mg twice daily. Sorting of PBMCs yielded the CD4+ and CD8+ T cells. Of note for this clone: Antigen: not known.

The germline gives CDR1 WSHSY, CDR2 SAAADI. CDR3 length equals 15 residues. V shed 3 bases and J shed 8 bases, with 16 bases lying between them. The input for sequencing was CD8+ T cells sorted from blood, taken at week 24, from a patient treated with tofacitinib. The clonotype was recovered from a human donor with alopecia areata. The chain carries TRBV10-2 and TRBJ1-4, with no clear D. CDR3 region: CASSDLGYFKEKLFF. CDR3 in DNA: TGCGCCAGCAGTGATTTGGGGTACTTTAAGGAAAAACTGTTTTTT.